Listed below are T cell receptor beta chains from one sample, sequenced in a study of cytomegalovirus exposure and HLA in healthy donors. Produced via immunoSEQ multiplex PCR; TCRdb's table is partial and in-frame only. The top ten clones hold about 0.29% of a sample with 250,000 to 350,000 clones, 80% of them seen once. Sequencing was carried out using PBMCs. These receptors came from a girl aged 2 to 10 in good health and CMV-seronegative. CDR3s include the opening cysteine and the closing phenylalanine or tryptophan. D genes are given only for firm matches. Expanded clones are given a class, and other clones once, few, many or no size at all.

cdr3_aa	cdr3_nt	clone_size	j_call	v_call	d_call
CASSDKASGIGEQYF	TGTGCCAGCAGTGATAAGGCTAGCGGGATAGGCGAGCAGTACTTC	NA	TRBJ2-7	TRBV2	TRBD2
CASSVGGGEQFF	TGTGCCAGCAGCGTAGGCGGCGGTGAGCAGTTCTTC	NA	TRBJ2-1	TRBV9	NA
CASSASGSYEQYF	TGTGCCAGCAGTGCCAGCGGGAGTTACGAGCAGTACTTC	NA	TRBJ2-7	TRBV2	TRBD2
CASSGGQGKETQYF	TGTGCCAGCTCGGGCGGACAGGGCAAAGAGACCCAGTACTTC	NA	TRBJ2-5	TRBV18	TRBD1
CASGFNLQGRSYNEQFF	TGTGCTAGTGGTTTCAACTTACAGGGCCGCTCCTACAATGAGCAGTTCTTC	few	TRBJ2-1	TRBV12-5	NA
CASSETSGRPYEQYF	TGTGCCAGCAGTGAAACTAGCGGGAGGCCCTACGAGCAGTACTTC	NA	TRBJ2-7	TRBV2	TRBD2
CASSSGQVRNEQFF	TGCGCCAGCAGCTCGGGACAGGTCAGGAATGAGCAGTTCTTC	NA	TRBJ2-1	TRBV5-1	TRBD1
CASSLYRAPGANVLTF	TGTGCCAGCAGTTTGTACAGGGCACCTGGGGCCAACGTCCTGACTTTC	NA	TRBJ2-6	TRBV28	NA
CASSLEAGGGYNEQFF	TGTGCCAGCAGCTTAGAGGCGGGAGGAGGGTACAATGAGCAGTTCTTC	once	TRBJ2-1	TRBV7-7	TRBD2
CASSTIGGYTF	TGTGCCAGCAGTACTATTGGGGGCTACACCTTC	few	TRBJ1-2	TRBV28	NA
CASSLAPGQGHYEQYF	TGTGCCAGCAGCTTGGCACCGGGACAGGGACACTACGAGCAGTACTTC	NA	TRBJ2-7	TRBV5-6	TRBD1
CASSDWAGRVIGSPLHF	TGTGCCAGCAGTGATTGGGCGGGTCGGGTCATTGGTTCACCCCTCCACTTT	once	TRBJ1-6	TRBV6-1	NA
CASSTLKAGGGGDTQYF	TGTGCCAGCAGTACCCTAAAAGCGGGAGGTGGCGGAGATACGCAGTATTTT	NA	TRBJ2-3	TRBV7-7	TRBD2
CASSSLPGTNTEAFF	TGTGCCAGCAGCTCCCTTCCGGGAACGAACACTGAAGCTTTCTTT	NA	TRBJ1-1	TRBV5-6	NA
CASRRANQPQHF	TGTGCCAGCAGGCGGGCTAATCAGCCCCAGCATTTT	NA	TRBJ1-5	TRBV2	NA
CASRPLAGIHEQYF	TGTGCCAGCAGGCCACTAGCGGGAATCCACGAGCAGTACTTC	NA	TRBJ2-7	TRBV28	TRBD2
CASRTPFRDRGSNYGYTF	TGTGCCAGCAGGACCCCGTTCCGGGACAGGGGATCCAACTATGGCTACACCTTC	NA	TRBJ1-2	TRBV2	TRBD1
CASSSQPKTGNLNYGYTF	TGCGCCAGCAGCTCCCAGCCTAAGACAGGGAATCTTAACTATGGCTACACCTTC	NA	TRBJ1-2	TRBV5-1	TRBD1
CATSRGQSYSGANVLTF	TGTGCCACCAGCAGAGGACAGAGTTACTCTGGGGCCAACGTCCTGACTTTC	NA	TRBJ2-6	TRBV15	NA
CASSDRGGGQETQYF	TGTGCCAGCAGCGACAGAGGGGGGGGACAAGAGACCCAGTACTTC	few	TRBJ2-5	TRBV2	NA
CSSSSGQGAGSPLHF	TGTTCCAGCAGCTCGGGACAGGGGGCCGGTTCACCCCTCCACTTT	NA	TRBJ1-6	TRBV7-9	TRBD1
CASSDGLAGGLMRQFF	TGTGCCAGCAGTGATGGGCTAGCGGGAGGCCTAATGAGGCAGTTCTTC	NA	TRBJ2-1	TRBV6-1	TRBD2
CASSGVRQGGQPQHF	TGTGCCAGCAGTGGTGTGAGACAGGGCGGGCAGCCCCAGCATTTT	few	TRBJ1-5	TRBV2	TRBD1
CASSSIQKLGPSYNEQFF	TGCGCCAGCAGCTCGATACAAAAACTAGGACCCTCCTACAATGAGCAGTTCTTC	NA	TRBJ2-1	TRBV5-1	NA
CSVSMGRSGGDQPQHF	TGCAGCGTTTCGATGGGGAGGTCAGGGGGCGATCAGCCCCAGCATTTT	few	TRBJ1-5	TRBV29-1	TRBD1
CASSLGGPNTEAFF	TGTGCCAGCAGTTTGGGGGGACCGAACACTGAAGCTTTCTTT	NA	TRBJ1-1	TRBV6-5	NA
CASGNAEQFF	TGTGCCAGCGGCAATGCTGAGCAGTTCTTC	NA	TRBJ2-1	TRBV27	NA
CSVVLAGGDTQYF	TGCAGCGTTGTGTTAGCGGGAGGGGATACGCAGTATTTT	NA	TRBJ2-3	TRBV29-1	TRBD2
CASSLIGGGGNIQYF	TGTGCCAGCAGTTTAATCGGGGGTGGGGGAAACATTCAGTACTTC	NA	TRBJ2-4	TRBV27	NA
CASSGGGIYGYTF	TGTGCCAGCAGCGGAGGAGGGATTTATGGCTACACCTTC	NA	TRBJ1-2	TRBV25-1	NA
CASRPSGGITDTQYF	TGTGCCAGCAGACCTTCGGGGGGGATCACAGATACGCAGTATTTT	NA	TRBJ2-3	TRBV6-5	TRBD2
CASNPTGQLATNEKLFF	TGTGCCAGCAATCCCACAGGACAGCTTGCAACTAATGAAAAACTGTTTTTT	NA	TRBJ1-4	TRBV2	NA
CSSNLGGRANEQFF	TGTTCCAGCAACCTAGGGGGTAGGGCTAATGAGCAGTTCTTC	NA	TRBJ2-1	TRBV7-9	NA
CASSELAGGDEQFF	TGTGCCAGCAGTGAGCTAGCGGGGGGGGATGAGCAGTTCTTC	NA	TRBJ2-1	TRBV2	TRBD2
CASSVTGGGADTQYF	TGTGCCAGCAGCGTAACAGGCGGGGGTGCAGATACGCAGTATTTT	NA	TRBJ2-3	TRBV9	TRBD2
CAWRPPYNRGTEAFF	TGTGCCTGGAGGCCACCATACAACCGAGGGACTGAAGCTTTCTTT	NA	TRBJ1-1	TRBV30	NA
CAWSVDSGFTDTQYF	TGTGCCTGGAGTGTGGATAGCGGGTTCACAGATACGCAGTATTTT	few	TRBJ2-3	TRBV30	TRBD2